Listed below are T cell receptor beta chains from one sample, sequenced in a study of shared clonotypes between healthy human individuals. TCRdb keeps only in-frame clones here, not all; method: immunoSEQ multiplex PCR. This table has 550,000 to 700,000 clones, 60% to 75% appearing once. Sequencing used memory CD4+ T cells sorted from blood. The receptors shown here come from a woman under 40 in good health. Each CDR3 is given with its conserved first and last residue. D genes are given only for firm matches. Not all rows give a size; the values are once, few, many and, for expanded clones, a class.

>TRBV6-1|TRBD2|TRBJ2-7|-
TGTGCCAGCAGTGAAGGGTTAGCGGGAGGGCCCTACGAGCAGTACTTC
CASSEGLAGGPYEQYF
>TRBV6-6|TRBD1|TRBJ1-5|-
TGTGCCAGCAGGCCTAGGACAGGGCATCAGCCCCAGCATTTT
CASRPRTGHQPQHF
>TRBV4-2|TRBD2|TRBJ2-1|few
TGTGCCAGCAGCTACGCAAATCAGGCTAGCGGCCGCCGTGAGCAGTTCTTC
CASSYANQASGRREQFF
>TRBV7-2|TRBD2|TRBJ2-7|once
TGTGCCAGCAGCTCTCCGGGACTAGCGGGAGTTCAGTACTTC
CASSSPGLAGVQYF
>TRBV4-2|-|TRBJ1-1|-
TGTGCCAGCAGCCAAGGGGATTGGGGGTCGGACACTGAAGCTTTCTTT
CASSQGDWGSDTEAFF
>TRBV30|-|TRBJ1-1|-
TGTGCCTGGAGTGTACCGGGACTTGGGACTGAAGCTTTCTTT
CAWSVPGLGTEAFF
>TRBV11-2|-|TRBJ1-2|-
TGTGCCAGCAGCTTTTGGGCCGGTGAGGGCTACACCTTC
CASSFWAGEGYTF
>TRBV5-1|TRBD1|TRBJ1-1|many
TGCGCCAGCAGCTTGGGGACAGGGGGCAACACTGAAGCTTTCTTT
CASSLGTGGNTEAFF
>TRBV2|-|TRBJ2-7|-
TGTGCCAGCAGTGCGAGACTGGGAAACGAGCAGTACTTC
CASSARLGNEQYF
>TRBV4-1|-|TRBJ2-2|once
TGCGCCAGCAGCCTTCCCCCGACTGGAGACACCGGGGAGCTGTTTTTT
CASSLPPTGDTGELFF
>TRBV2|TRBD1|TRBJ2-5|-
TGTGCCAGCAGCCTACAGGGGAGCCAAGAGACCCAGTACTTC
CASSLQGSQETQYF
>TRBV27|TRBD2|TRBJ2-7|-
TGTGCCAGCAGTTTATTACCCAGCGGGAGCGGGTCCTCCTACGAGCAGTACTTC
CASSLLPSGSGSSYEQYF
>TRBV14|-|TRBJ1-2|few
TGTGCCAGCAGCCCCCCCCTAGGGCATAACTATGGCTACACCTTC
CASSPPLGHNYGYTF
>TRBV2|TRBD1|TRBJ1-1|-
TGTGCCGGGCAGGGGGCGCCGGACACTGAAGCTTTCTTT
CAGQGAPDTEAFF
>TRBV4-2|-|TRBJ2-1|-
TGTGCCAGCAGCCAAGTGGAGCGCCAAGACAATGAGCAGTTCTTC
CASSQVERQDNEQFF
>TRBV7-9|TRBD2|TRBJ2-3|-
TGTGCCAGCAGCCGTACTAGCGGGACAGATACGCAGTATTTT
CASSRTSGTDTQYF
>TRBV28|-|TRBJ2-4|-
TGTGCCAGCAGTCCCGTCCGGGCATCATCAGGCATTCAGTACTTC
CASSPVRASSGIQYF